The rows below give T cell receptor beta chains drawn from one sample of a study of T cells in Graves' hyperthyroidism and ophthalmopathy. From the multiplex PCR reads, TCRdb called clonotypes with MiXCR, one entry per CDR3 protein. The sample records hundreds of thousands of distinct CDR3 sequences, roughly 15% being singletons. Sequencing was performed on blood. These receptors were collected from a woman between 18 and 30 years old with Graves' hyperthyroidism. Both conserved end residues are trimmed from each CDR3. The order of the fields is V gene, CDR3 protein.

>TRBV12-3/TRBV12-4
ASSLQGGQSQPQH
>TRBV20-1
SARRGGAYEQY
>TRBV7-2
ASSPGQGPYGYT
>TRBV30
AWSVDRDYEQY
>TRBV7-2
ASSLGEAEQY
>TRBV14
ASSRGTASYSDTQY
>TRBV2
ASSGDRGWQH
>TRBV28
ASSIFLLGYEQF
>TRBV27
ASNPLGEGPGGNEQF
>TRBV29-1
SVGQTLNSPLH
>TRBV24-1
ATGRSNEQF
>TRBV14
ASSHRDYREFFYNEQF
>TRBV28
ASSVPLSEQY
>TRBV29-1
SVGQGNQPQH
>TRBV6-1
ASIRQSSNQPQH
>TRBV10-1
ASSENLSGAEAF
>TRBV3-1
ASSLRRGYTEAF
>TRBV5-6
ASSLISQGAYTEAF
>TRBV15
ATSRDFSYGYT
>TRBV11-2
ASSLDPEGKLF
>TRBV5-1
ASSLSGRTPSYEQY
>TRBV9
ASSVSGGRDTGELF
>TRBV6-1
ASRRAGLTGELF
>TRBV24-1
ATSDRRMSSYNEQF
>TRBV13
ASSLGQAGSGYEQY
>TRBV15
ATSRGLGISYEQY
>TRBV18
ASSQTGGFTGELF
>TRBV5-1
ASSLVVGPDSPLH
>TRBV12-3/TRBV12-4
ASSFFGETQY
>TRBV19
ASNGGGLETQY
>TRBV7-9
ASSGQGASIAEAF
>TRBV7-2
ASSPPTSAIQETQY
>TRBV14
ASSQETPDTQY
>TRBV20-1
SATPNNEQF
>TRBV7-2
ASSYPGQGHTQY
>TRBV12-3/TRBV12-4
ASSLAFPSRGYEQY
>TRBV3-1
ASSQGLTPYNEQF
>TRBV20-1
SARDLGYGYT
>TRBV30
AWSWAGGTDTQY
>TRBV6-2/TRBV6-3
ASRGGGTGSYEQY
>TRBV29-1
SCMGLGGYT
>TRBV20-1
SARGQGLAKNIQY
>TRBV28
ASLTSGRVYEQY
>TRBV12-3/TRBV12-4
ASSLGGYHRELF
>TRBV18
ASSADQGVYEQY
>TRBV13
ASTTRGWGDTQY
>TRBV6-1
ASSPYRTSGRFGTQY
>TRBV29-1
SVLTGNTGELF
>TRBV19
ASSLYYEQF
>TRBV20-1
SARKGPSYNEQF
>TRBV9
ASSVEPGQGTNTEAF
>TRBV28
ASSLTGRSTDTQY
>TRBV29-1
SVAIFSINYGYT